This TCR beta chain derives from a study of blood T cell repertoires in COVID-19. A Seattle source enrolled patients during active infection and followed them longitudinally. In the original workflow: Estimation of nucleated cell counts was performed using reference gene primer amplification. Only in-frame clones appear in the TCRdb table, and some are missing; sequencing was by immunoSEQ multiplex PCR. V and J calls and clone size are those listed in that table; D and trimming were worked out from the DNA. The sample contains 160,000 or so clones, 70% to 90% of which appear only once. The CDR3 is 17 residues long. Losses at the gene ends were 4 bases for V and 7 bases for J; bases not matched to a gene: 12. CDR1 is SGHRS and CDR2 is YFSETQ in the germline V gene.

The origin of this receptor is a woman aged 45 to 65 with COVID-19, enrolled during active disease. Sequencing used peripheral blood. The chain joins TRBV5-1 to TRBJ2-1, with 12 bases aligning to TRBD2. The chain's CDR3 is CASSLLASGGAGNEQFF. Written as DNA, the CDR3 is TGCGCCAGCAGCCTTTTGGCTAGCGGGGGGGCTGGGAATGAGCAGTTCTTC.